Sequencing of this T cell receptor (beta chain) was carried out in a study of beta chain features in type 1 diabetes (dated by TCRdb to 2017 to 2018). In the study overall: Mean age, gender distribution, total cell number and subset yield did not differ between patients and healthy donors. Naive and central memory subsets were obtained from all 30 or so donors, but regulatory and stem cell-like memory subsets were isolated from only 8 patients and roughly 8 healthy donors. The study compared the TCRB repertoires of sorted circulating CD4+ T cell subsets in recently diagnosed type 1 diabetes patients with those in matched healthy donors. A total of some 100,000,000 sorted cells were examined across all samples, and the number of cells per subset was strongly correlated with RNA yield.

Within its sample, this clone is medium-sized (0.01 to 0.1%). Its antigen has not been determined. No much larger clone is present one base from it, and per-base qualities are unavailable. A single peripheral blood draw of approximately 0.11 L on average was collected from each donor into heparinised tubes. Using a panel that included CD45RO, CCR7, CD25, CD127, CD95 and CD27, naive, central memory, regulatory and stem cell-like memory CD4+ T cells were sorted on a BD FACSAria II. Purity was above 95% for every sorted population. PBMCs were isolated right away by Lymphoprep density gradient centrifugation and were stained directly, without culture. So that batch effects would be minimized, each experiment stained and sorted samples in pairs, pairing one healthy donor with one patient. The entire amount of isolated RNA was reverse transcribed using the High Capacity cDNA Reverse Transcription Kit, so the sequenced TCRB transcripts were expressed ones. Deep immunoSEQ sequencing was performed on naive, central memory and regulatory T cell samples, with an average of roughly 3.3 million total reads per sample. Sorted cells were lysed in RLT buffer and RNA was extracted with DNase-treated RNeasy Micro or Mini kits, depending on cell number. To prevent cross-contamination, each cell subset was processed individually, whereas patient and healthy donor samples were processed jointly. TCRB sequences were amplified from cDNA with the immunoSEQ multiplex PCR, producing 87-bp fragments spanning the CDR3 region. Sequencing of the amplicons was done on the Illumina HiSeq platform. The original methods were these. PCR bias was computationally corrected using synthetic template baselines, reads within Hamming distance 2 were collapsed, and singletons that could not be merged were discarded. Reads were aligned against IMGT so that V, D and J genes, CDR3 length and insertions or deletions at six rearrangement sites could be assigned. Clonotype counts were normalized to sorted cell number within each subset before computing true diversity and Gini coefficients with the tcR R package. Repertoire sharing was quantified using the overlap coefficient calculated on TCRB nucleotide sequences. The immuneACCESS repertoire file appears here via TCRdb, limited to in-frame rearrangements. These files lack a portion of the clones; in checked studies, under half of the deficit traces to unresolved V genes, and the cause of the others is not known. V and J calls and clone size are copied from that table; D and trimming were computed from the DNA. Counted in this sample were 20,000 to 30,000 clones; around 63% of them appeared once. The ten largest clones capture roughly 4.2% of the sample.

V drops 4 bases and J drops 11 bases, leaving 25 bases in between. The CDR3 numbers 17 residues from cysteine through phenylalanine. Just the 51-base CDR3 DNA is kept, in frame starting at base 1. CDR1 and CDR2, per the germline V gene (reference sequence), are SGHKS and YYEKEE. Study-level results and caveats: PCR might favor shorter templates, but patient and control samples were amplified and corrected together, so any skew would affect both groups equally. Because cDNA rather than genomic DNA was sequenced, highly expressing activated cells could have been over-represented, although no difference in activation and CD3 levels was found between groups. Only small numbers of individuals were included in the HLA sub-analyses, which left unresolved whether HLA type had any influence on TCRB rearrangement. The naive, central memory and regulatory TCRB repertoires appeared to resemble one another more closely among patients than among healthy donors. At VDJ recombination sites, type 1 diabetes patients had fewer insertions and more deleted nucleotides, which implies abnormalities in thymic rearrangement. Type 1 diabetes patients showed a moderate but significant shortening of TCRB CDR3 length in all four CD4+ subsets.

This receptor chain uses TRBV5-5 and TRBJ1-6; the D gene is possibly TRBD1, with 6 bases matching. Sample: Tregs from blood. The cell subset or site label corresponds to: regulatory CD4+ T cells. This TCR derives from a man between 18 and 35 years old with type 1 diabetes. This receptor has the CDR3 CASSRNRARLDLTPLHF. The nucleotide sequence is TGTGCCAGCAGCCGAAACAGGGCCCGCTTGGACCTAACACCCCTCCACTTT.